This T cell receptor (beta chain) is drawn from a study of radiation and T cells in renal cell carcinoma. The method was immunoSEQ multiplex PCR; TCRdb's version includes in-frame clones alone and lacks a portion of them. The data hold 150,000 or so clones, with about 87% observed a single time. V was trimmed by 6 bases and J by 1 base, leaving 9 bases between them. Germline CDR1 MNHEY, CDR2 SVGAGI. This CDR3 has 14 amino acids. Time point of the sample: baseline pretreatment blood. Documented treatment: 15 Gy SBRT to primary tumor, nephrectomy 4 weeks later. The chain joins TRBV6-5 to TRBJ2-2; tentative D call: TRBD2 (6 bases). The TCR was taken from a woman aged 70-85 years with renal cell carcinoma. Sequences were derived from blood, sampled from a patient whose treatment included radiotherapy and nephrectomy. The CDR3 coding sequence is TGTGCCAGCAGCATCGGGGGGAACACCGGGGAGCTGTTTTTT. Its protein is CASSIGGNTGELFF.